Presented here are 15 T cell receptor beta chains from one specimen sequenced in a study of blood T cell repertoires in COVID-19. Clones were sequenced by immunoSEQ multiplex PCR, and TCRdb holds only the in-frame ones, with some missing. The repertoire holds about 180,000 clones, with 85% to 90% as singletons. Source material: peripheral blood. The receptors come from a woman in her 70s with COVID-19, enrolled during active disease.

The V call is TRBV28, the J call TRBJ2-2, with TRBD1 identical over 8 bases. The CDR3 runs to 14 residues. CDR1 MDHEN and CDR2 SYDVKM come from the germline V gene. V was pared by 9 bases and J by 4 bases, with 7 bases of the junction left unmatched. In nucleotides, the CDR3 is TGTGCCAGTACCCCAGACAGGGGCACCGGGGAGCTGTTTTTT. Residues: CASTPDRGTGELFF. Combining the CDR3 with reference TRBV28 and TRBJ2-2 gives the whole variable domain DVKVTQSSRYLVKRTGEKVFLECVQDMDHENMFWYRQDPGLGLRLIYFSYDVKMKEKGDIPEGYSVSREKKERFSLILESASTNQTSMYLCASTPDRGTGELFFGEGSRLTVL.

The CDR3 DNA is TGCGCCAGCAGCGGGGCGGGGAGGGGCTACGAGCAGTACTTC. This sequence encodes CASSGAGRGYEQYF. J is TRBJ2-7 and V is TRBV5-1; TRBD2 aligns across 7 bases. V trimming: 4 bases; J trimming: 3 bases; junction bases outside the gene matches: 7. The germline gives CDR1 SGHRS, CDR2 YFSETQ. The CDR3 is 14 amino acids.

V usage is TRBV5-1 and J usage is TRBJ1-4, with D possibly being TRBD1 (6 bases). The CDR3 covers 14 residues. V was shortened by 4 bases and J by 5 bases, with 12 bases between the two germline ends. Germline CDR1 is SGHRS and CDR2 is YFSETQ. CDR3 sequence: CASSAGTSNEKLFF. The DNA of the CDR3 is TGCGCCAGCAGCGCCGGGACAAGCAATGAAAAACTGTTTTTT.

The chain combines TRBV6-5 with TRBJ1-4; D remains unclear. CDR1 is MNHEY, CDR2 SVGAGI, per germline. CDR3 length: 14 amino acids. V was cut by 3 bases and J by 7 bases, with 12 bases left in between. CDR3 protein: CASSYNRESEKLFF. The CDR3 nucleotides read TGTGCCAGCAGTTATAACAGAGAAAGTGAAAAACTGTTTTTT.

The V gene is TRBV7-2, the J gene TRBJ2-7; 9 bases are shared with TRBD1. After removal of 5 bases from V and 2 bases from J, the junction contained 1 base not matched to a gene. CDR3 length: 13 amino acids. Germline V lookup: CDR1 SGHTA, CDR2 FQGNSA. CDR3 loop: CASSRQGAYEQYF. DNA for the CDR3: TGTGCCAGCAGCAGACAGGGGGCCTACGAGCAGTACTTC.

The J gene is TRBJ2-1, the V gene TRBV11-2; D is perhaps TRBD2 (5 bases). V was pared by 7 bases and J by 0 bases, with 13 bases between. The CDR3 is made up of 15 amino acids. CDR1 and CDR2 (germline): SGHAT, FQNNGV. The CDR3 reads CASTLGTSSYNEQFF. CDR3 DNA sequence: TGTGCCAGCACCCTAGGAACTAGCTCCTACAATGAGCAGTTCTTC.

This clone is a singleton in its sample. The CDR3 DNA reads TGTGCCAGCAGCTCTTACAGGGGGCGCTACAATGAGCAGTTCTTC. It encodes CASSSYRGRYNEQFF. The rearrangement links TRBV5-4 to TRBJ2-1; 9 bases match TRBD1. CDR3 length: 15 amino acids. Germline CDR1 and CDR2: SGHNT and YYREEE (reference sequence). V gave up 3 bases and J gave up 3 bases; unmatched junction bases: 4.

The chain carries TRBV19 and TRBJ2-7; the match to TRBD1 covers 9 bases. Germline V lookup: CDR1 LNHDA, CDR2 SQIVND (reference sequence). V dropped 2 bases and J dropped 2; count of bases not matched to a gene: 4. This CDR3 has 15 residues. The CDR3 nucleotides are TGTGCCAGTAGTATAAGGGGACAGGGAACCTACGAGCAGTACTTC. It encodes CASSIRGQGTYEQYF.

The V gene is TRBV5-1, the J gene TRBJ1-4, with 11 bases matching TRBD1. The length of the CDR3 is 15 residues. CDR1 is SGHRS, CDR2 YFSETQ, per germline. The V gene end was trimmed by 4 bases and the J gene end by 7 bases; junction bases not matched to a gene: 6. CDR3 amino acids: CASSGQGADGEKLFF. CDR3 in DNA: TGCGCCAGCAGCGGACAGGGGGCGGATGGTGAAAAACTGTTTTTT.

The chain has TRBV19 and TRBJ1-2; no definite D call. V gave up 6 bases and J gave up 1 base, with 9 bases separating them. In germline, CDR1 is LNHDA, CDR2 SQIVND (reference sequence). The CDR3 covers 13 residues. CDR3 bases: TGTGCCAGTAGCCCAACAGATAACTATGGCTACACCTTC. Translated, it gives CASSPTDNYGYTF.

Comment on this clone: This CDR3 is also generated by other DNA sequences in the sample. The chain is built from TRBV5-1 and TRBJ1-3, with a possible D match to TRBD1 (5 bases). There are 14 residues in the CDR3. Germline lookup yields CDR1 SGHRS and CDR2 YFSETQ. Deletions cut 0 bases from V and 4 bases from J, with 8 bases between. The CDR3 DNA is TGCGCCAGCAGCTTGGCTCCAGGGGGAAACACCATATATTTT. Amino acids: CASSLAPGGNTIYF.

The chain carries TRBV30 and TRBJ1-1; D is possibly TRBD1 (6 bases). The germline gives CDR1 GTSNPN, CDR2 SVGIG (reference sequence). The CDR3 is 16 amino acids. Trimming left V 6 bases short and J 4 bases short, with 24 bases between. The CDR3 loop is CACHPRPGVRSTEAFF. The CDR3 bases are TGTGCCTGCCATCCTAGGCCAGGGGTGCGGAGCACTGAAGCTTTCTTT.

The rearrangement links TRBV5-1 to TRBJ1-1, with unresolved D. V shed 0 bases and J shed 5 bases, with 8 bases lying between them. The CDR3 is 13 amino acids. Germline V gives CDR1 SGHRS, CDR2 YFSETQ. CDR3 coding DNA: TGCGCCAGCAGCTTGGCGGGTGCGACTGAAGCTTTCTTT. Its translation is CASSLAGATEAFF.

The chain combines TRBV6-5 with TRBJ1-2; 7 positions agree with TRBD1. The CDR3 runs 13 residues. Trimming cost V 8 bases and J 8 bases; bases outside gene matches: 11. Germline lookup yields CDR1 MNHEY and CDR2 SVGAGI. This CDR3 reads CASGDRDLKGYTF. The CDR3 region has the DNA TGTGCCAGCGGAGACAGGGATCTAAAGGGCTACACCTTC.

This rearrangement joins TRBV5-4 to TRBJ2-7; 8 bases agree with TRBD1. Germline V lookup: CDR1 SGHNT, CDR2 YYREEE (reference sequence). V lost 3 bases and J lost 2; bases outside the gene matches: 4. The CDR3 contains 14 residues. The CDR3 spells CASSYDRGPYEQYF. The CDR3 nucleotides read TGTGCCAGCAGCTACGACAGGGGACCCTACGAGCAGTACTTC.